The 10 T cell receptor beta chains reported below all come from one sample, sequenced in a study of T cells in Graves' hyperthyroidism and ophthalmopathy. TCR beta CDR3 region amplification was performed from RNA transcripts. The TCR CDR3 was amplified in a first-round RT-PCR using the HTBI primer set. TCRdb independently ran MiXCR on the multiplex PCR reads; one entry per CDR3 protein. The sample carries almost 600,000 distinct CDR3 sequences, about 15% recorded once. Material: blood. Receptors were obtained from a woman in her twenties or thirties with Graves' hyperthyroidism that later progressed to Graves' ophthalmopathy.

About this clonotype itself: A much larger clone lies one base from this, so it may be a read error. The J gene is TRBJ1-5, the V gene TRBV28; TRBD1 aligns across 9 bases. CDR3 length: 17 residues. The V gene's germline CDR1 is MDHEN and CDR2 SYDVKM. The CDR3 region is CASSLGTGWSSNQSQHF. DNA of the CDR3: TGTGCCAGCAGTTTGGGGACAGGGTGGTCGAGCAATCAGTCCCAGCATTTT.

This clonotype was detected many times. The CDR3 region is CASSFSHVQPQHF. The CDR3 DNA follows: TGTGCCAGCAGTTTTTCCCACGTCCAGCCCCAGCATTTT. The rearrangement uses TRBV27 and TRBJ1-5; D is unresolved. CDR3 length: 13 amino acids. The germline CDR1 and CDR2 sequences are MNHEY and SMNVEV (reference sequence). V was cut by 3 bases and J by 7 bases, with 10 bases left in between.

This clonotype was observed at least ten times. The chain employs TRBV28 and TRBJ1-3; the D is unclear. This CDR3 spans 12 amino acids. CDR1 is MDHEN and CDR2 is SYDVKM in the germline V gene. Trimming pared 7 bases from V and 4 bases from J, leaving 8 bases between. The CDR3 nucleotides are TGTGCCAGCACGGGGTTCGGAAACACCATATATTTT. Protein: CASTGFGNTIYF.

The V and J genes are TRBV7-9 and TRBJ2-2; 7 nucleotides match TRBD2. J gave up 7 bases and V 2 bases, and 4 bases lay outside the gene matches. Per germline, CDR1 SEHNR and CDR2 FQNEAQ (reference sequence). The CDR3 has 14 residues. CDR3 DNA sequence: TGTGCCAGCAGCTTAATATGGACTAGCGGGGAGCTGTTTTTT. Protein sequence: CASSLIWTSGELFF.

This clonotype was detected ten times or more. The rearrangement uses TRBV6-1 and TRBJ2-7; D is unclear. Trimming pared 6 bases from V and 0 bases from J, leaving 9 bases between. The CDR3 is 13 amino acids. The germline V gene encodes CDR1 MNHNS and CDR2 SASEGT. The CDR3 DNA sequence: TGTGCCAGCAGCTTCTCATACTCCTACGAGCAGTACTTC. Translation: CASSFSYSYEQYF.

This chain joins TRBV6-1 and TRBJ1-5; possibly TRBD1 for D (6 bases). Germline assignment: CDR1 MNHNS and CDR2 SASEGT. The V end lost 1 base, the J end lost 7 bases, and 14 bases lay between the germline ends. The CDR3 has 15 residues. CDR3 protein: CASSEVLQGWQPQHF. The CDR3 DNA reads TGTGCCAGCAGTGAAGTGTTACAGGGCTGGCAGCCCCAGCATTTT.

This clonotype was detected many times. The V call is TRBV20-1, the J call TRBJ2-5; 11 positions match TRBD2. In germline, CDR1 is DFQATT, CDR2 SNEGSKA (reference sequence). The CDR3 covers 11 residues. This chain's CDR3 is CLAGGGETQYF. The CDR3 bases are TGCCTAGCGGGAGGTGGGGAGACCCAGTACTTC.

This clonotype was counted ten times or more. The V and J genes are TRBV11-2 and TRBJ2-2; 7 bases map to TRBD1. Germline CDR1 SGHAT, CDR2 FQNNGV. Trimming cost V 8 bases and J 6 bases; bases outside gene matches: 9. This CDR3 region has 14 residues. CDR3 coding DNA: TGTGCCAGCGTCCGTGACAGGGCGGCCGGGGAGCTGTTTTTT. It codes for CASVRDRAAGELFF.

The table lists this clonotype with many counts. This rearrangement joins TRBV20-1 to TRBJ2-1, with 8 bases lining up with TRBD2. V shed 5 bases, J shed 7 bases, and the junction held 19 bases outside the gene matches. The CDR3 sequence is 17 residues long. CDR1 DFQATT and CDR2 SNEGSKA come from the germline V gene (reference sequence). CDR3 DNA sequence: TGCAGTGCTGAAAGGGGAGCGGGGGTTAGTATAGGAAATGAGCAGTTCTTC. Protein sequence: CSAERGAGVSIGNEQFF.

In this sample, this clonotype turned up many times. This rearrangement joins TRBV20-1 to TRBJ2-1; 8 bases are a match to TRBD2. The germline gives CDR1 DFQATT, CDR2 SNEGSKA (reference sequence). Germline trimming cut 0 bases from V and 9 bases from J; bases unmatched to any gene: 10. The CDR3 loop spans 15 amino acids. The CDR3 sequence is CSARDFAGGPIEQFF. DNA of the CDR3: TGCAGTGCTAGAGATTTCGCGGGAGGCCCTATTGAGCAGTTCTTC.